This TCR beta chain derives from a study of human T cells and chemical hapten exposure. TCRdb ran MiXCR on the RACE reads and lists one entry per CDR3 protein. This sample has some 36,000 distinct CDR3 sequences, with over 7.5% found just once. The time point was: patch test 3, about 24 weeks after DPC sensitization. Noted treatment: therapeutic diphenylcyclopropenone sensitization with weekly scalp DPC. Total RNA was isolated from whole blood that had not been fractionated. V was trimmed by 5 bases and J by 4 bases, leaving 12 bases between them. The V gene's germline CDR1 is MDHEN and CDR2 SYDVKM. CDR3 length: 15 residues.

The chain uses TRBV28 and TRBJ2-6; D might be TRBD1 or TRBD2, each matching 6 bases. The sequenced sample was whole blood, obtained in connection with sensitization to the hapten diphenylcyclopropenone (DPC). This TCR was recovered from a middle-aged man with alopecia areata. Some clones in this sample may be carry-over from other donors' samples. The DNA of the CDR3 is TGTGCCAGCAGTCCCCCGGGGGCAGGGGCCAACGTCCTGACTTTC. Its protein is CASSPPGAGANVLTF. Full variable domain (outside the CDR3, taken from reference TRBV28 and TRBJ2-6): DVKVTQSSRYLVKRTGEKVFLECVQDMDHENMFWYRQDPGLGLRLIYFSYDVKMKEKGDIPEGYSVSREKKERFSLILESASTNQTSMYLCASSPPGAGANVLTFGAGSRLTVL.